This passage covers 12 T cell receptor beta chains from one sample sequenced in a study of tumor-infiltrating lymphocytes in oesophageal squamous cell carcinoma. Each CDR3 protein gets one entry after TCRdb re-called the PCR reads with MiXCR. The sample lists about 13,000 distinct CDR3 sequences, less than 65% occurring once. Sequenced material: esophageal tumor tissue. Receptors originate from a male donor with esophageal squamous cell carcinoma.

This clonotype was observed a few times. This CDR3 fails to terminate in the conserved phenylalanine or tryptophan, so it likely reflects a read error. It is unclear where the CDR3 begins or ends on the DNA, so no DNA is shown, and the CDR3 is as TCRdb lists it. The chain's CDR3 is CASSQGQGREQYFGP. V gene TRBV7-6 combines with J gene TRBJ2-3; the table's TRBD1 call for D was not verified on the DNA. The germline V gene encodes CDR1 SGHVS and CDR2 FNYEAQ. The CDR3 is 15 residues long, counting both termini.

This clonotype was observed a handful of times. The gene calls are TRBV7-2 and TRBJ2-7, with D uncertain. The DNA end is more similar to TRBJ2-1, so the J call may be wrong. Germline V gives CDR1 SGHTA, CDR2 FQGNSA. The CDR3 loop spans 15 amino acids. The CDR3 DNA sequence: TGTGCCAGCAGCCCGAGTCAGTCACTCTACAATGAGCAGTTCTTC. Its protein product is CASSPSQSLYNEQFF.

This clonotype was seen only once. J is TRBJ2-5 and V is TRBV7-3; maybe TRBD1 (5 bases). TRBJ2-1 matches the DNA end more closely, so the J call is doubtful. Germline V CDR1 and CDR2: SGHTA, FQGTGA. The CDR3 loop spans 14 amino acids. The CDR3 here is CASSRQSSYNEQFF. The DNA of the CDR3 is TGTGCCAGCAGCCGACAGAGCTCCTACAATGAGCAGTTCTTC.

The rearrangement links TRBV7-2 to TRBJ2-4; D is ambiguous. The DNA end is more similar to TRBJ2-7, so the J call may be wrong. The length of the CDR3 is 14 residues. The germline V gene has CDR1 SGHTA and CDR2 FQGNSA. This chain's CDR3 is CASSSTVSSYEQYF. DNA of the CDR3: TGTGCCAGCAGCTCGACGGTCAGCTCCTACGAGCAGTACTTC.

The chain combines TRBV12-3 or TRBV12-4 with TRBJ2-5, with 11 bases aligning to TRBD2. V lost 7 bases and J lost 2; bases outside the gene matches: 21. The length of the CDR3 is 20 residues. DNA for the CDR3: TGTGCCAGCACCATCCGGGCTGGACTAGCGGGTATCAGAGGACAAGAGACCCAGTACTTC. Translation: CASTIRAGLAGIRGQETQYF.

This chain joins TRBV7-2 and TRBJ2-5; no firm D call. Per germline, CDR1 SGHTA and CDR2 FQGNSA. This CDR3 region has 13 residues. With 4 bases removed from V and 1 base from J, the gap between germline ends came to 7 bases. CDR3 sequence: CASSSMPQETQYF. For the CDR3, the DNA is TGTGCCAGCAGCTCAATGCCCCAAGAGACCCAGTACTTC. The whole variable domain, remainder taken from reference TRBV7-2 and TRBJ2-5, is GAGVSQSPSNKVTEKGKDVELRCDPISGHTALYWYRQSLGQGLEFLIYFQGNSAPDKSGLPSDRFSAERTGGSVSTLTIQRTQQEDSAVYLCASSSMPQETQYFGPGTRLLVL.

The chain recombines TRBV7-3 with TRBJ2-7; D may be TRBD2 (6 bases). Germline V lookup: CDR1 SGHTA, CDR2 FQGTGA. Trimming cost V 2 bases and J 7 bases, with 12 bases left between them. This CDR3 comprises 13 residues. In DNA form, the CDR3 reads TGTGCCAGCAGCTTAGGGGGGTGGGGTGAGCAGTACTTC. Its protein is CASSLGGWGEQYF.

The rearrangement uses TRBV12-3 or TRBV12-4 and TRBJ2-2; 8 nucleotides align to TRBD2. CDR3 length equals 15 residues. Trimming cost V 3 bases and J 0 bases; bases outside gene matches: 0. In DNA form, the CDR3 reads TGTGCCAGCAGTTTGCGGGGGGCGAACACCGGGGAGCTGTTTTTT. It encodes CASSLRGANTGELFF.

J is TRBJ2-7 and V is TRBV7-3; 9 nucleotides line up with TRBD2. This CDR3 contains 15 residues. Germline lookup yields CDR1 SGHTA and CDR2 FQGTGA. The V segment lost 3 bases and the J segment 7 bases; nucleotides outside the gene matches: 10. For the CDR3, the DNA is TGTGCCAGCAGCTTCGGTCTAGCGGGACGGGGTGAGCAGTACTTC. Its protein product is CASSFGLAGRGEQYF.

The rearrangement links TRBV7-2 to TRBJ2-3; TRBD2 aligns across 8 bases. The CDR3 spans 15 residues. Germline V lookup: CDR1 SGHTA, CDR2 FQGNSA. Trimming at V came to 6 bases and at J to 6 bases, leaving 11 bases not matched to a gene. The CDR3 DNA sequence: TGTGCCAGCAGGCATGGGACTAGTGGCAGGGATACGCAGTATTTT. The encoded protein is CASRHGTSGRDTQYF.

By frequency in the sample, this clonotype is medium-sized (0.01 to 0.1%). The V and J genes are TRBV27 and TRBJ1-4; possibly TRBD1 for D (5 bases). This CDR3 is built from 16 residues. V dropped 2 bases and J dropped 7 bases, with 17 bases sitting between them. Germline assignment: CDR1 MNHEY and CDR2 SMNVEV (reference sequence). The CDR3 is CASSLRDPGGGEKLFF. CDR3 bases: TGTGCCAGCAGTTTACGGGACCCGGGCGGGGGTGAAAAACTGTTTTTT.

The chain has TRBV7-9 and TRBJ2-5, with TRBD2 as a possible D gene (7 bases). This CDR3 spans 16 amino acids. From germline, CDR1 is SEHNR and CDR2 FQNEAQ (reference sequence). Trimming removed 5 bases from V and 5 bases from J, with 21 bases in between. CDR3 region: CASSPPWGGPQETQYF. The DNA of the CDR3 is TGTGCCAGCAGCCCTCCCTGGGGGGGCCCTCAGGAGACCCAGTACTTC.